The 12 T cell receptor beta chains below were found in one sample sequenced in a study of CD8 T cells in ankylosing spondylitis. General observations from the study: A motif of fewer than ten highly homologous TCR beta variants was seen as apparently characteristic of ankylosing spondylitis blood.

Each CDR3 protein is one row after TCRdb ran MiXCR on the 5' RACE reads. The sample lists approximately 540,000 distinct CDR3 sequences; over 9.5% were seen once. These receptors are not linked to any known antigen. Sequences were obtained from blood, either unsorted or a sorted T cell fraction (not recorded which). All receptors come from a male donor with ankylosing spondylitis.

In this sample, this clonotype turned up a few times. The V gene is TRBV20-1, the J gene TRBJ1-4, with D possibly being TRBD1 (5 bases). This CDR3 region has 11 residues. Between the trimmed V and J ends, which lost 6 bases and 11 bases, there was a span of 13 bases. Per germline, CDR1 DFQATT and CDR2 SNEGSKA (reference sequence). In DNA form, the CDR3 reads TGCAGTGCCGAGGGGAGGGCGAAACTGTTTTTT. Translation: CSAEGRAKLFF.

This clonotype was detected a few times. The rearrangement links TRBV11-2 to TRBJ1-4; unclear D gene. The CDR3 has 15 residues. CDR1 SGHAT and CDR2 FQNNGV come from the germline V gene. V was shortened by 1 base and J by 0 bases, with 6 bases between the two germline ends. CDR3 residues: CASSLVSATNEKLFF. In DNA form, the CDR3 reads TGTGCCAGCAGCTTAGTGTCTGCAACTAATGAAAAACTGTTTTTT.

In this sample, this clonotype turned up many times. The genes are TRBV12-3 or TRBV12-4 and TRBJ2-1; D uncertain. CDR3 length equals 15 residues. V was cut by 5 bases and J by 7 bases, with 18 bases left in between. This CDR3 is CASSPQTPGTNEQFF. The CDR3 DNA reads TGTGCCAGCAGTCCCCAAACTCCGGGCACAAATGAGCAGTTCTTC.

The chain has TRBV7-2 and TRBJ2-7; D gene ambiguous. Germline V gives CDR1 SGHTA, CDR2 FQGNSA. CDR3 size: 13 residues. The V and J ends lost 5 bases and 4 bases respectively, with 12 bases between them. The CDR3 sequence: CASSRNWGYEQYV. DNA of the CDR3: TGTGCCAGCAGCCGGAACTGGGGATACGAGCAGTACGTC.

This clonotype showed up many times. The CDR3 loop reads CSARPGGPFEQYF. CDR3 in DNA: TGCAGTGCTAGACCTGGCGGCCCCTTCGAGCAGTACTTC. The chain employs TRBV20-1 and TRBJ2-7; D gene ambiguous. Trimming shortened V by 2 bases and J by 6 bases, and 14 bases separated the two germline ends. This CDR3 has 13 residues. Germline V gene lookup returns CDR1 DFQATT and CDR2 SNEGSKA (reference sequence).

Note on this clonotype: The junction departs from the called germline gene at one end, perhaps through a read error. The rearrangement links TRBV24-1 to TRBJ1-5; D is perhaps TRBD1 (5 bases). This CDR3 contains 14 residues. Germline V gene data show CDR1 as KGHDR and CDR2 as SFDVKD. The DNA for the CDR3 is TGTGCCACTAGTGGGGCCCGGACGGGTCAGCCCCAGCATTTT. The encoded protein is CATSGARTGQPQHF.

The chain is built from TRBV12-3 or TRBV12-4 and TRBJ1-5, with 10 nucleotides matching TRBD1. Trimming removed 4 bases from V and 8 bases from J; junction bases left unmatched: 8. The CDR3 covers 15 residues. The CDR3 protein is CASSWGQGNPEPQHF. CDR3 nucleotide sequence: TGTGCCAGCAGTTGGGGACAGGGGAACCCTGAGCCCCAGCATTTT.

This clonotype has more than one count but fewer than ten. J is TRBJ1-1 and V is TRBV2; 7 bases match TRBD1. With 3 bases clipped from V and 0 bases from J, the junction kept 1 base outside the gene matches. The CDR3 covers 14 residues. The germline gives CDR1 SNHLY, CDR2 FYNNEI. In DNA, the CDR3 is TGTGCCAGCAGTGAGGACAGGATGAACACTGAAGCTTTCTTT. As protein: CASSEDRMNTEAFF.

This clonotype was detected a few times. The chain combines TRBV5-1 with TRBJ1-1; D not resolved. V gave up 4 bases and J gave up 4 bases, with 20 bases separating them. The germline gives CDR1 SGHRS, CDR2 YFSETQ. The CDR3 covers 16 residues. This CDR3 reads CASSAVSGSSVTEAFF. CDR3 nucleotide sequence: TGCGCCAGCAGCGCCGTGTCGGGTTCATCGGTCACTGAAGCTTTCTTT.

There are a few counts of this clonotype. The V gene is TRBV11-2, the J gene TRBJ2-7; TRBD2 is a possible D gene (5 bases). The V end was cut by 2 bases, the J end by 5 bases, with 10 bases between. The V gene's germline CDR1 is SGHAT and CDR2 FQNNGV. There are 13 residues in the CDR3. CDR3 coding DNA: TGTGCCAGCAGCTTATCACTGAGGGACGAGCAGTACGTC. It codes for CASSLSLRDEQYV.

At least ten counts were recorded for this clonotype. This chain links TRBV6-1 with TRBJ1-4; D gene uncertain. This CDR3 spans 15 amino acids. Trimming stripped 0 bases from V and 0 bases from J, with 5 bases between. CDR1 is MNHNS and CDR2 is SASEGT in the germline V gene. For the CDR3, the DNA is TGTGCCAGCAGTGAAGCTCCGTCAACTAATGAAAAACTGTTTTTT. Translation gives CASSEAPSTNEKLFF.

The chain couples TRBV7-8 to TRBJ1-5; D perhaps matches TRBD1 (5 bases). Germline-derived CDR1 and CDR2 are SGHVS and FQNEAQ. V gave up 1 base and J gave up 7 bases, with 11 bases separating them. The CDR3 is 14 amino acids. The CDR3 reads CASSLGDRGQPQHF. The CDR3 nucleotides are TGTGCCAGCAGCTTAGGGGACCGGGGGCAGCCCCAGCATTTT.